This T cell receptor (beta chain) was documented in a study of cytomegalovirus exposure and HLA in healthy donors. This CDR3 contains 11 residues. Trimming took 9 bases from V and 5 from J; bases not matched to a gene: 3. CDR1 and CDR2 (germline): MNHEY, SVGAGI. The PCR used 60 Vbeta and 13 Jbeta primers. Clones were sequenced by immunoSEQ multiplex PCR, and TCRdb holds only the in-frame ones, with some missing. This sample has about 150,000 clones, with approximately 86% found just once. The receptor comes from a woman aged 18-29 years in good health and CMV-seronegative. This sequence joins TRBV6-5 and TRBJ2-7; 8 positions match TRBD1. The sequenced material came from PBMCs. CDR3 region: CASGQGHEQYF. As DNA, the CDR3 is TGTGCCAGTGGACAGGGCCACGAGCAGTACTTC.